This T cell receptor beta chain was retrieved from a study of TIL therapy for anti-PD-1-resistant metastatic lung cancer. Study-level background: Tumor harvest preceded PD-1/PD-L1 blockade, followed by nivolumab treatment. Whole-study results and caveats: Patients were highly selected, enriched for treatment-naive, never-smoker and oncogene-addicted cases.

The libraries were made with immunoSEQ v3. Each library reached 1.5 million to 2.5 million read pairs, or about 5-6.5 million at deep level. Method: immunoSEQ multiplex PCR; TCRdb's copy keeps in-frame clones and lacks some. Among tens of thousands of clones listed, about 73% were seen once. Germline loops: CDR1 SQVTM, CDR2 ANQGSEA. The J segment lost 5 bases and the V segment lost 6 bases, leaving 9 bases of the junction unmatched. The length of the CDR3 is 13 residues. With respect to this clone: As yet, its antigen is unknown.

Time point defined: pre-treatment sample, taken before nivolumab and TIL therapy. The receptor's source is a person aged 25 to 80 with non-small cell lung cancer. Sequenced here: blood, sampled at baseline. The chain uses TRBV29-1 and TRBJ2-5; 7 bases align to TRBD1. In nucleotides, the CDR3 is TGCAGCGTGCGTACAGGGGTCGGGGAGACCCAGTACTTC. It translates to CSVRTGVGETQYF. The variable domain in full, completed from reference TRBV29-1 and TRBJ2-5, reads SAVISQKPSRDICQRGTSLTIQCQVDSQVTMMFWYRQQPGQSLTLIATANQGSEATYESGFVIDKFPISRPNLTFSTLTVSNMSPEDSSIYLCSVRTGVGETQYFGPGTRLLVL.